Presented here are 22 T cell receptor beta chains from one specimen sequenced in a study of monozygotic twins with inflammatory bowel disease. Each CDR3 protein gets one entry in TCRdb, which reprocessed the 5' RACE reads and gives no DNA. The table gives about 210,000 distinct CDR3 sequences; the top ten clones make up approximately 1.6% of it. The source material was blood. All receptors come from a human donor with ulcerative colitis or Crohn's disease, or a healthy co-twin of an affected twin (not recorded which).

The CDR3 region is CASSTGTGFFTEAFF. This chain joins TRBV7-3 and TRBJ1-1; no DNA is available, so the TRBD1 call from TCRdb remains unchecked. Per the germline V gene, CDR1 is SGHTA and CDR2 is FQGTGA. The CDR3 totals 15 residues.

The chain has TRBV6-5 and TRBJ2-7; the D call of TRBD1 rests on TCRdb alone, since no DNA is present to check it. This CDR3 has 14 amino acids. Per the germline V gene, CDR1 is MNHEY and CDR2 is SVGAGI. CDR3 residues: CASSYLTGTYEQYF.

The chain combines TRBV9 with TRBJ2-3; TCRdb proposes TRBD2, but this gene call is untestable without DNA. The CDR3 spans 16 residues. Germline V lookup: CDR1 SGDLS, CDR2 YYNGEE. The CDR3 reads CASSVTSGGGADTQYF.

The rearrangement links TRBV6-6 to TRBJ2-3. This CDR3 region has 13 residues. CDR1 is MNHNY, CDR2 SVGAGI, per germline (reference sequence). The CDR3 sequence is CASSFGFTDTQYF.

The chain recombines TRBV7-9 with TRBJ2-3; the D call from TCRdb, TRBD2, cannot be confirmed without DNA. Per germline, CDR1 SEHNR and CDR2 FQNEAQ (reference sequence). The CDR3 covers 14 residues. CDR3 loop: CATERGVATDTQYF. The variable domain in full, with the rest retrieved from reference TRBV7-9 and TRBJ2-3, is DTGVSQNPRHKITKRGQNVTFRCDPISEHNRLYWYRQTLGQGPEFLTYFQNEAQLEKSRLLSDRFSAERPKGSFSTLEIQRTEQGDSAMYLCATERGVATDTQYFGPGTRLTVL.

The chain carries TRBV27 and TRBJ2-2; TCRdb selects TRBD1, and the lack of DNA leaves this call unchecked. The CDR3 length is 12 residues. Germline V gene sequence: CDR1 MNHEY, CDR2 SMNVEV (reference sequence). The CDR3 is CASSSPGGELFF.

The chain employs TRBV7-3 and TRBJ2-7; as DNA is missing, the TRBD1 call by TCRdb cannot be tested. This CDR3 has 14 residues. CDR1 is SGHTA and CDR2 is FQGTGA in the germline V gene. CDR3 residues: CASSLTPGPYEQYF.

The V call is TRBV6-1, the J call TRBJ2-3; TCRdb selects TRBD1, and the lack of DNA leaves this call unchecked. Germline CDR1 MNHNS, CDR2 SASEGT. CDR3 length: 14 residues. The CDR3 sequence is CASSGTGFTDTQYF.

V and J are TRBV12-3 or TRBV12-4 and TRBJ1-5; TCRdb names TRBD1, which stays unverified in the absence of DNA. This CDR3 contains 15 residues. The CDR3 here is CASSPGTGYNQPQHF.

The chain carries TRBV5-1 and TRBJ2-5; TCRdb outputs TRBD1, but without DNA this stays unchecked. This CDR3 region has 15 residues. Germline-derived CDR1 and CDR2 are SGHRS and YFSETQ. CDR3 protein: CASSLQGQFQETQYF.

This sequence joins TRBV5-1 and TRBJ2-6. The CDR3 totals 15 residues. The germline V gene has CDR1 SGHRS and CDR2 YFSETQ. The CDR3 loop reads CASSLLISGANVLTF.

This chain uses TRBV6-1 with TRBJ1-3. Germline CDR1 MNHNS, CDR2 SASEGT. The CDR3 loop spans 15 amino acids. CDR3 sequence reads: CASSKDGSSGNTIYF.

This chain links TRBV12-3 or TRBV12-4 with TRBJ1-6. This CDR3 is built from 15 residues. The CDR3 sequence is CASSYRVPYNSPLHF.

V usage is TRBV7-2 and J usage is TRBJ1-5. Germline lookup yields CDR1 SGHTA and CDR2 FQGNSA. The CDR3 totals 16 residues. The CDR3 loop is CASSLSYSYSNQPQHF.

The gene calls are TRBV3-1 and TRBJ1-3; TCRdb names TRBD1, which stays unverified in the absence of DNA. Germline assignment: CDR1 LGHDT and CDR2 YNNKEL (reference sequence). The CDR3 extends over 16 amino acids. The CDR3 loop reads CASSQDPIGRGETIYF.

The V gene is TRBV15, the J gene TRBJ2-7. This CDR3 has 13 residues. Germline CDR1 is LNHNV and CDR2 is YYDKDF (reference sequence). The CDR3 region is CATSLTSSYEQYF.

This chain joins TRBV29-1 and TRBJ1-1; TCRdb returns TRBD1, unconfirmable since there is no DNA. The CDR3 spans 14 residues. From germline, CDR1 is SQVTM and CDR2 ANQGSEA. CDR3 sequence: CSVPLGQGDTEAFF.

The V and J genes are TRBV14 and TRBJ2-1; there is no DNA to check the TCRdb D call of TRBD2. The CDR3 totals 13 residues. Germline-derived CDR1 and CDR2 are SGHDN and FVKESK. CDR3 loop: CASSQVLAAEQFF.

V and J are TRBV7-9 and TRBJ2-1; as DNA is missing, the TRBD1 call by TCRdb cannot be tested. CDR3 length: 13 amino acids. Germline V CDR1 and CDR2: SEHNR, FQNEAQ (reference sequence). The CDR3 reads CASSSVLGDEQFF. Drawing the rest from reference TRBV7-9 and TRBJ2-1, the complete variable domain is DTGVSQNPRHKITKRGQNVTFRCDPISEHNRLYWYRQTLGQGPEFLTYFQNEAQLEKSRLLSDRFSAERPKGSFSTLEIQRTEQGDSAMYLCASSSVLGDEQFFGPGTRLTVL.

V is TRBV24-1 and J is TRBJ2-2; TCRdb designates TRBD1, a call that cannot be tested without DNA. The germline V gene encodes CDR1 KGHDR and CDR2 SFDVKD. The CDR3 loop spans 16 amino acids. The CDR3: CATSDRTGTGAGELFF.

The chain employs TRBV12-3 or TRBV12-4 and TRBJ2-1; without DNA, the TCRdb call of TRBD1 cannot be checked. The CDR3 is 11 amino acids. The CDR3 spells CASSLDRTGFF.

This rearrangement joins TRBV29-1 to TRBJ1-2. The CDR3 length is 11 residues. Germline CDR1 is SQVTM and CDR2 is ANQGSEA. This CDR3 is CSVDEYYGYTF.